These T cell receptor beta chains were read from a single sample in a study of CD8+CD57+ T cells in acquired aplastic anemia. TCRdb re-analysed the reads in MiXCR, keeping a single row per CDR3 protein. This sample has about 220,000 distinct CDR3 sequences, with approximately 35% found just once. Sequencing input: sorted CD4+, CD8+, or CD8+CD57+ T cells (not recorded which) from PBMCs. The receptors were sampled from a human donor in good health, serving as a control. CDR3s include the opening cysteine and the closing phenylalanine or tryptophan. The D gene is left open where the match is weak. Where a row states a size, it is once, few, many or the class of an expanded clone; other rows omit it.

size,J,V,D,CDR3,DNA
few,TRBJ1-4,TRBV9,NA,CASSVTGTGEKLFF,TGTGCCAGCAGCGTAACCGGTACAGGGGAAAAACTGTTTTTT
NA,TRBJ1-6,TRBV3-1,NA,CASSQVSMGFSPLHF,TGTGCCAGCAGCCAAGTTTCGATGGGTTTCTCACCCCTCCACTTT
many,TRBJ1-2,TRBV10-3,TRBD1,CASDRQGAPFDGYTF,TGTGCCAGTGACCGACAGGGGGCTCCCTTCGACGGCTACACCTTC
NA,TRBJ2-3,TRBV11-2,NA,CASSVRTSTDTQYF,TGTGCCAGCAGCGTACGGACCAGCACAGATACGCAGTATTTT
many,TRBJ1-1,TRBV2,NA,CASALEENTEAFF,TGTGCCAGCGCTCTCGAGGAAAACACTGAAGCTTTCTTT
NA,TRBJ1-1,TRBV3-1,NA,CASSPSREGTEAFF,TGTGCCAGCAGCCCCAGTAGGGAAGGGACTGAAGCTTTCTTT
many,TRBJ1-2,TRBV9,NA,CASSVVSQSKGYTF,TGTGCCAGCAGCGTAGTCTCTCAATCGAAAGGCTACACCTTC
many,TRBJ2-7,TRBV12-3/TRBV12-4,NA,CASSFGSAYEQYF,TGTGCCAGCAGTTTTGGTAGCGCTTACGAGCAGTACTTC
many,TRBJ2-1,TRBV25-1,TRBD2,CASSEPGLAGGFEQFF,TGTGCCAGCAGTGAACCGGGACTAGCGGGAGGCTTTGAGCAGTTCTTC
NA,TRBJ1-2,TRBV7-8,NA,CASSLERDIRGYTF,TGTGCCAGCAGCTTAGAGCGCGACATAAGGGGCTACACCTTC
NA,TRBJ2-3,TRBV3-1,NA,CASSPLNSLLDTQYF,TGTGCCAGCAGCCCACTTAACAGTCTCCTTGATACGCAGTATTTT
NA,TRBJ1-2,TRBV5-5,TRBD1,CASSRRDTGGYGYTF,TGTGCCAGCAGCCGTAGAGATACAGGGGGTTACGGCTACACCTTC
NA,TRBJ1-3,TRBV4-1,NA,CASSQVSTGRVNTIYF,TGCGCCAGCAGCCAAGTCTCCACAGGAAGGGTAAACACCATATATTTT
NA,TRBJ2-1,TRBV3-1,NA,CASSQSATNEQFF,TGTGCCAGCAGCCAATCAGCTACGAATGAGCAGTTCTTC
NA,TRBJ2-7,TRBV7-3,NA,CASSLSGQYF,TGTGCCAGCAGCTTATCGGGGCAGTACTTC
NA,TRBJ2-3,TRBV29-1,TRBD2,CSVGRTSGSTDTQYF,TGCAGCGTTGGACGGACTAGCGGGAGCACAGATACGCAGTATTTT
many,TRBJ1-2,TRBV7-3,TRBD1,CASSFPGGRGYTF,TGTGCCAGCAGCTTCCCAGGGGGCCGGGGCTACACCTTC
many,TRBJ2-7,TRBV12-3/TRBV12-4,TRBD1,CASTRGRGFEQYF,TGTGCCAGCACCCGAGGCAGGGGGTTCGAGCAGTACTTC
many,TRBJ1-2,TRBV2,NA,CASRGVQGNGGYTF,TGTGCCAGCAGAGGCGTACAGGGCAATGGTGGCTACACCTTC
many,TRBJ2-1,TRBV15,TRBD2,CATASTSGRSENEQFF,TGTGCCACAGCCTCGACTAGCGGGAGATCCGAGAACGAGCAGTTCTTC
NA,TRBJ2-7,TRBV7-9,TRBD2,CASSGGRVYYEQYF,TGTGCCAGCAGCGGGGGGAGGGTCTACTACGAGCAGTACTTC
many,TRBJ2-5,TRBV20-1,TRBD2,CSARDPGGAEEGTQYF,TGCAGTGCTAGAGATCCGGGAGGGGCTGAAGAAGGGACCCAGTACTTC
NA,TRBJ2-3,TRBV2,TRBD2,CASISGTSGGTDTQYF,TGTGCCAGCATATCCGGGACTAGCGGGGGCACAGATACGCAGTATTTT
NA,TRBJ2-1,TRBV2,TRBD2,CASSLLAGGEQFF,TGTGCCAGCAGTTTACTAGCGGGGGGTGAGCAGTTCTTC
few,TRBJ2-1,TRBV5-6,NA,CASSLGGGFSYNEQFF,TGTGCCAGCAGCTTGGGTGGGGGGTTCTCCTACAATGAGCAGTTCTTC
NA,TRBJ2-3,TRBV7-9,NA,CASTVVPDTQYF,TGTGCCAGCACCGTGGTTCCAGATACGCAGTATTTT
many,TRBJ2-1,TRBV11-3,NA,CASSLGNEQFF,TGTGCCAGCAGCTTAGGCAATGAGCAGTTCTTC
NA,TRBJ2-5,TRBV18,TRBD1,CASSQGADETQYF,TGTGCCAGCTCTCAGGGGGCTGACGAGACCCAGTACTTC
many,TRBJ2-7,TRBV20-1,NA,CSARQGLVSEQYF,TGCAGTGCTAGACAAGGGTTAGTTAGCGAGCAGTACTTC
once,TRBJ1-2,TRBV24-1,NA,CASSEVVTF,TGTGCCAGCAGTGAAGTAGTTACCTTC
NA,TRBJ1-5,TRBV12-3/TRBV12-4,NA,CASSISQGHSNQPQHF,TGTGCCAGCAGTATATCTCAGGGTCATAGCAATCAGCCCCAGCATTTT
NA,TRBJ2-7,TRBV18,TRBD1,CASSPLVRDSSYEQYF,TGTGCCAGCTCACCATTGGTCCGGGACAGCTCCTACGAGCAGTACTTC
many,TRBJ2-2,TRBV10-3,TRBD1,CAIREGQGNTGELFF,TGTGCCATCAGGGAGGGACAGGGGAACACCGGGGAGCTGTTTTTT
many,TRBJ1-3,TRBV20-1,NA,CSARETGFGNTIYF,TGCAGTGCTAGAGAAACGGGTTTTGGAAACACCATATATTTT
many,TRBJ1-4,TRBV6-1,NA,CASKEIKLFF,TGTGCCAGCAAGGAAATCAAACTGTTTTTT
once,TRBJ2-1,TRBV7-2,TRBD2,CACSLFGTSGYSSYNEQFF,TGTGCCTGCAGCTTGTTCGGGACTAGCGGGTATAGCTCCTACAATGAGCAGTTCTTC
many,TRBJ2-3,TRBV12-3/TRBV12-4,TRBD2,CASSPTETSATDTQYF,TGTGCCAGCAGTCCCACCGAGACTAGCGCGACCGATACGCAGTATTTT